This record looks at one T cell receptor (beta chain) sequence and its context. Its target is not known. These data belong to a study of PD-1 blockade in classical Hodgkin lymphoma. Study results and limitations: CD4+ TCR diversity, unlike CD8+, climbed significantly by C4D1. Newly diagnosed patients had baseline TCR diversity that was reportedly lower than that of healthy donors.

V lost 3 bases and J lost 8, with 8 bases in between. The CDR3 loop spans 12 amino acids. Germline loops: CDR1 SNHLY, CDR2 FYNNEI. The patients all showed relapse after autologous stem cell transplantation, while their brentuximab vedotin exposure varied. The assay was immunoSEQ multiplex PCR, and TCRdb's table has in-frame clones only and misses some. The sample holds 15,000 to 20,000 clones; around 75% are singletons and the top ten take approximately 4.6%. The chain couples TRBV2 to TRBJ2-1; tentatively, D is TRBD1 (6 bases). Material: peripheral blood mononuclear cells (PBMCs), obtained at baseline. This clonotype was obtained from a human donor with classical Hodgkin lymphoma. The CDR3 spells CASSDKGDEQFF. In nucleotides, the CDR3 is TGTGCCAGCAGTGATAAGGGGGATGAGCAGTTCTTC.